This T cell receptor beta chain was profiled in a study of breast tumors, draining lymph nodes, adjacent tissues (dated by TCRdb to the mid-2010s). Background for the entire study: The study compared TCR beta repertoires across tumor, adjacent nontumor tissue and axillary lymph nodes from breast cancer patients. The study was designed to assess the relationships and possible T-cell exchange between tumor, surrounding tissue and draining lymph node repertoires in human breast cancer. Broad study findings and their caveats: The data were considered consistent with the idea that most tumor T cells come from the lymph node and then expand in tumor tissue. Tumor T-cell repertoires showed less diversity than lymph node repertoires and more diversity than nontumor tissue repertoires, and tumor T-cell repertoires showed preferential V and J gene usage. Tumor and nontumor tissue repertoires were found to be significantly more similar in luminal-like than in basal-like breast cancer. The conclusion that tumor T cells originate in lymph nodes was presented as consistent with a hypothesis rather than as directly demonstrated.

This clonotype was counted at least ten times. Its antigen remains unidentified. Base qualities are not provided; no much larger clone lies one nucleotide away. Lymph node samples came from the axillary draining lymph nodes of breast cancer patients. Sequenced on an Illumina HiSeq 2000. Multiplex PCR amplification was used to generate the TCR beta chain libraries. High-throughput sequencing was used to analyze the amplified TCR beta chain products. The raw public data were reprocessed by TCRdb itself: fastp quality trimming at Q25, MiXCR clonotype calling, in-frame beta chains only. Under each unique CDR3 protein, matching rows form one entry showing the most common genes and DNA. For this sample there are about 140,000 distinct CDR3 sequences; 32% appear just once. The ten most abundant clones make up about 2.5% of the sample. Relative to germline, V is 6 bases shorter and J is 5 bases shorter, with 11 bases between their ends. CDR1 and CDR2 (MDHEN, SYDVKM) derive from the germline V gene. The CDR3 starts with the cysteine, ends with the phenylalanine, and has 14 residues. The only DNA kept is the CDR3, 42 bases in frame from the first base.

The sample taken for sequencing was axillary lymph node tissue. The chain joins TRBV28 to TRBJ1-6, with the D gene not confidently named. The receptor was isolated from a female donor with breast cancer. Some clones in this sample may be carry-over from other donors' samples. The CDR3 loop reads CASSFGGDNSPLHF. The sequenced DNA is TGTGCCAGCAGCTTCGGAGGAGATAATTCACCCCTCCACTTT.